The rows below give T cell receptor beta chains drawn from one sample of a study of response to subunit inactivated influenza vaccine. TCRdb reprocessed the RT-PCR reads via MiXCR and lists one record per CDR3 protein. Found here are approximately 480,000 distinct CDR3 sequences, 9.5% to 13% of them singletons; the top ten hold about 12%. This sample comprised PBMCs from blood, obtained 45 days after vaccination. The receptor set was obtained from a man over 45 who received an inactivated influenza vaccine. The CDR3 runs from the conserved cysteine through the conserved F or W. Fields, in order: V gene, CDR3 protein.

>TRBV28
CASSPTGTSGRRETQYF
>TRBV7-9
CASSQTGINEKLFF
>TRBV6-2/TRBV6-3
CASSYSLYGVINQPQHF
>TRBV14
CASSQDRADEQYF
>TRBV5-8
CASRGAHEQYF
>TRBV6-5
CASSYWAGTPLSYNEQFF
>TRBV7-9
CASSLRTDHGYTF
>TRBV28
CASSQGSPEAFF
>TRBV11-1
CASSTASGGETYSSTDTQYF
>TRBV11-1
CASSILTSGGNNEQFF
>TRBV25-1
CASSAGDTHNEQFF
>TRBV7-3
CASSLTYGVEQFF
>TRBV7-2
CASSLVGRPLSDTQYF
>TRBV11-2
CASSWAGGGEKLFF
>TRBV6-1
CASSRTGGAGGEQFF
>TRBV9
CASSVGLDATYEQYF
>TRBV12-3/TRBV12-4
CASSSSLAGSNTGELFF
>TRBV20-1
CSARRGTSGIGEQYF
>TRBV12-3/TRBV12-4
CASSAGLSETQYF
>TRBV4-3
CASSQDRAGLNTGELFF
>TRBV27
CASSLGIGRGQETQYF
>TRBV20-1
CSASPGSNSYEQYF
>TRBV12-5
CASGLQWGTGELFF
>TRBV7-2
CASSRSVARVGTDTQYF
>TRBV29-1
CSVGKGSANYGYTF
>TRBV4-1
CASSQIARGRNQPQHF
>TRBV29-1
CSVEIWGEQFF
>TRBV10-3
CAISEIEGGVTEAFF
>TRBV20-1
CSARDGKTGRPTYEQYF
>TRBV7-2
CASSKGPRQGAYGYTF
>TRBV12-3/TRBV12-4
CASSSPWTGSTDTQYF
>TRBV20-1
CSAPDSGSNQPQHF
>TRBV5-1
CASRWRTGGNTEQFF